This T cell receptor beta chain was obtained from a study of blood T cell repertoires in COVID-19 (dated by TCRdb to the early 2020s). Regarding the research as a whole: Samples covering the acute and convalescent phases of COVID-19 were provided by collaborators in the United States, Italy and Spain. The material from the prospective study consisted of cDNA or gDNA derived from T cells, B-cell-depleted T cells, or PBMCs. Subjects who had been exposed to COVID-19, were actively infected with it, or had recovered from it provided the deeply sampled blood TCRbeta repertoires that made up the dataset. The repertoires were made available in a free public database intended to serve as a resource for research on the immune response to SARS-CoV-2. The samples were drawn from two sources: the first 160 participants of the ongoing ImmuneRACE study, and 1,254 subjects contributed by 6 global collaborators. Sample metadata almost always included a de-identified subject ID, COVID-19 status, age in years and sex. Where available, HLA class I and class II types were taken from metadata supplied by the sample provider and were not determined by assay-based typing.

This clone is a singleton in its sample. The target of this receptor is not known. No much larger clone exists at a distance of one base, and base qualities are not known. Points the paper makes about the study in general: The quantity of clinical and demographic metadata differed by source and by participant and was supplied without curation.

The collaborating institutions used their own protocols to collect whole blood in K2EDTA tubes. For TCRbeta analysis, collaborators shipped samples as frozen whole blood, isolated PBMCs, or DNA extracted from either of those sample types. The immunoSEQ Assay, a bias-controlled multiplex PCR, was used to amplify TCRbeta CDR3 regions from genomic DNA. The study's own analysis went as follows. Within the assay, amplification of reference gene primers was used to estimate how many nucleated cells each sample contained. To quantify the absolute abundance of each unique TCRbeta CDR3 rearrangement, sequence reads were collapsed and filtered. For each sample, productive Simpson clonality was calculated by taking the square root of Simpson's diversity index across productive rearrangements. TCRdb re-hosts the immuneACCESS table, in-frame sequences only. Its copies lack some clones; in the studies checked, an unresolved V gene accounts for under half of them, and the cause for the rest is not known. That table is the source of V, J and clone size, and D and trimming were worked out from the DNA. The sample table holds fewer than 40,000 clones, of which almost 85% were seen once. Of the sample, 7.5% to 10% is held by the ten largest clones.

Here V drops 2 bases and J drops 2 bases, and the junction holds 13 bases not matched to any gene. The germline V gene gives CDR1 as SNHLY and CDR2 as FYNNEI. The CDR3 spans 19 residues, from the cysteine through the phenylalanine. The read is trimmed to its CDR3 DNA, 57 bases read in frame from base 1. The receptor comes from an older man with active COVID-19. The sample consisted of peripheral blood. The sequence joins TRBV2 to TRBJ2-3, with TRBD2 identical over 10 junction bases. CDR3 protein: CASSEISGGRRPNTDTQYF. The nucleotide sequence is TGTGCCAGCAGTGAAATTAGCGGGGGGCGGCGCCCGAACACAGATACGCAGTATTTT.